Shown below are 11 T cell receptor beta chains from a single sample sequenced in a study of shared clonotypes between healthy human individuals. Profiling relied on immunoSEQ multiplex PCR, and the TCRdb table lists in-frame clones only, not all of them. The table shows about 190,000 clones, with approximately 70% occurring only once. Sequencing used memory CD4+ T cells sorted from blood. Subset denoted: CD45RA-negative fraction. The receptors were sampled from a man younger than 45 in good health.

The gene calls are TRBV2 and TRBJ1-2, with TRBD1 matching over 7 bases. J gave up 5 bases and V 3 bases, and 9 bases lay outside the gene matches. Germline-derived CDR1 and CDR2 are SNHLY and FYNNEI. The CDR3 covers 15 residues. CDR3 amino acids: CASSESTGNGYGYTF. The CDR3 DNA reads TGTGCCAGCAGTGAGTCGACAGGGAATGGGTATGGCTACACCTTC.

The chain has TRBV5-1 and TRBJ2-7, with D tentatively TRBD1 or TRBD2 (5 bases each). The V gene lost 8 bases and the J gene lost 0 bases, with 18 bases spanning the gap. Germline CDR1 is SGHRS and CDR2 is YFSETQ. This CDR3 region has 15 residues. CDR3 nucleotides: TGCGCCAGGACAGAAAAGGTGGGGACCTCCTACGAGCAGTACTTC. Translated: CARTEKVGTSYEQYF.

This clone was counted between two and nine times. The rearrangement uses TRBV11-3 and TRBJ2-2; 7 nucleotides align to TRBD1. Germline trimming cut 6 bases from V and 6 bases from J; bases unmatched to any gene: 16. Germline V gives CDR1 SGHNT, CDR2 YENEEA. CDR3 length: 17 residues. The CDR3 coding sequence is TGTGCCAGCAGTACCCGAGCCGGTAGGCAGGGGGCCGGGGAGCTGTTTTTT. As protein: CASSTRAGRQGAGELFF.

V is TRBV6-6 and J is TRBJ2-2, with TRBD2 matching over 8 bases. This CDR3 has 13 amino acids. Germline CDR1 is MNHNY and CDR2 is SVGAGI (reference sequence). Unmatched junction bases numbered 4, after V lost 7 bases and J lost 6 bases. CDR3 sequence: CASKAGGPGELFF. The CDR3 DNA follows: TGTGCCAGCAAGGCGGGAGGCCCCGGGGAGCTGTTTTTT.

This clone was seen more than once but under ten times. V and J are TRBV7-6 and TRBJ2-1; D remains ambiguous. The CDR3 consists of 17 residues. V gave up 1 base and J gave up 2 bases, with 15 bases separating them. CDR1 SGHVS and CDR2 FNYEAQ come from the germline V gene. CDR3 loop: CASSLEGSAVPYNEQFF. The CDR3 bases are TGTGCCAGCAGCTTAGAAGGGTCGGCAGTCCCCTACAATGAGCAGTTCTTC.

CDR3 nucleotides: TGTGCCAGCAGCAGACAGGAGGCTCGGTATGGCTACACCTTC. This sequence encodes CASSRQEARYGYTF. The J gene is TRBJ1-2, the V gene TRBV6-5, with D perhaps TRBD1 (6 bases). Germline V CDR1 and CDR2: MNHEY, SVGAGI. The V end was cut by 6 bases, the J end by 5 bases, with 16 bases between. The CDR3 extends over 14 amino acids.

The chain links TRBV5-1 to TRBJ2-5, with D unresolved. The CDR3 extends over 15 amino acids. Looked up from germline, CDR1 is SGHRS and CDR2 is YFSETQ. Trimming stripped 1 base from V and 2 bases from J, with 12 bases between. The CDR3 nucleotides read TGCGCCAGCAGCTTGAACGGCGGTCCTCAAGAGACCCAGTACTTC. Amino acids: CASSLNGGPQETQYF. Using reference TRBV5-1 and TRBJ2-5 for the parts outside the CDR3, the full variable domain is KAGVTQTPRYLIKTRGQQVTLSCSPISGHRSVSWYQQTPGQGLQFLFEYFSETQRNKGNFPGRFSGRQFSNSRSEMNVSTLELGDSALYLCASSLNGGPQETQYFGPGTRLLVL.

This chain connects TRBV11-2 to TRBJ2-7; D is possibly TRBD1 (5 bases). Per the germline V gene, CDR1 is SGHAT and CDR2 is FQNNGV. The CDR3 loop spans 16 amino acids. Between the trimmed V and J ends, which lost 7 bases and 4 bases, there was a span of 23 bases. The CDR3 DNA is TGTGCCAGCACCCCCTTGGGGCAGGCTTTCGATTACGAGCAGTACTTC. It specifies CASTPLGQAFDYEQYF.

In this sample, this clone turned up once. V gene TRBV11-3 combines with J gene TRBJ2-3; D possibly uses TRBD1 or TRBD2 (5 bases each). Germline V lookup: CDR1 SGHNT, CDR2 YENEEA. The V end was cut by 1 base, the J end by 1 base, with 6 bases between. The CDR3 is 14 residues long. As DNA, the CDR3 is TGTGCCAGCAGCTTAGGAGGGGGCACAGATACGCAGTATTTT. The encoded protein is CASSLGGGTDTQYF. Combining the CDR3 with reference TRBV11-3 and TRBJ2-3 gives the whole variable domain EAGVVQSPRYKIIEKKQPVAFWCNPISGHNTLYWYLQNLGQGPELLIRYENEEAVDDSQLPKDRFSAERLKGVDSTLKIQPAELGDSAVYLCASSLGGGTDTQYFGPGTRLTVL.

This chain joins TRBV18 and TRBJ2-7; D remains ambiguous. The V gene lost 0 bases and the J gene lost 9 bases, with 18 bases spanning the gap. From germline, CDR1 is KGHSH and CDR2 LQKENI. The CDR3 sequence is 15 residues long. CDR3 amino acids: CASSPPVGRSRTQYF. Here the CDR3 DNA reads TGTGCCAGCTCACCACCGGTGGGCAGGTCAAGGACGCAGTACTTC. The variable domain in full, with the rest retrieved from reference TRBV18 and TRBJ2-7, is NAGVMQNPRHLVRRRGQEARLRCSPMKGHSHVYWYRQLPEEGLKFMVYLQKENIIDESGMPKERFSAEFPKEGPSILRIQQVVRGDSAAYFCASSPPVGRSRTQYFGPGTRLTVT.

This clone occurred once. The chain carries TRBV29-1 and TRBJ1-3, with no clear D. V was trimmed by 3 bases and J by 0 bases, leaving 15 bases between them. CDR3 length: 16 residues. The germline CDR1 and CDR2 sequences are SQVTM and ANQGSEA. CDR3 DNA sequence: TGCAGCGTTGAGGAGATGGACGGGAACTCTGGAAACACCATATATTTT. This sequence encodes CSVEEMDGNSGNTIYF.